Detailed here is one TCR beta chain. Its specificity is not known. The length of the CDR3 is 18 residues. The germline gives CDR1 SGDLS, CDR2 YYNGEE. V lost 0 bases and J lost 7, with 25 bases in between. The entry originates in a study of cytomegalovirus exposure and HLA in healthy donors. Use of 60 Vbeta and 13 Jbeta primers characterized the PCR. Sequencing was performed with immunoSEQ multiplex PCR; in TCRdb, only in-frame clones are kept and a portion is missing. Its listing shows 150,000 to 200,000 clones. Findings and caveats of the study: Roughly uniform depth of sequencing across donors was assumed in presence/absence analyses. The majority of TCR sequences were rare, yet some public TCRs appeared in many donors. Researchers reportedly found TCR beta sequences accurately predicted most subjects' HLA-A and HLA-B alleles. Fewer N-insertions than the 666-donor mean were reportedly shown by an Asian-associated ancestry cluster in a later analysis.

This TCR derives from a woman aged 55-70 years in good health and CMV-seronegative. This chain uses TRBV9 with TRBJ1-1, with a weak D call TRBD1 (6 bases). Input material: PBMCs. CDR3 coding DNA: TGTGCCAGCAGCGTAGAACTGCCGGTGGACAGTCCCCCCAATGAAGCTTTCTTT. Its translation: CASSVELPVDSPPNEAFF.